Following are 30 T cell receptor beta chains from one sample sequenced in a study of shared clonotypes between healthy human individuals. TCRdb's copy holds only in-frame clones and misses some; the assay was immunoSEQ multiplex PCR. Among roughly 770,000 clones, 96% were seen once, and the ten largest hold 0.2% to 0.25%. CD45RO-negative CD8 cells positively selected for CCR7 made up the naive population, which excluded terminally differentiated effector memory CD45RA+ cells. The specimen was naive CD8+ T cells sorted from blood. Source of these receptors: a man aged 30-40 years in good health.

The chain links TRBV28 to TRBJ2-1; D may correspond to TRBD1 or TRBD2 (5 bases each). This CDR3 region has 14 residues. With 6 bases removed from V and 4 bases from J, the gap between germline ends came to 13 bases. CDR1 is MDHEN, CDR2 SYDVKM, per germline. The CDR3 sequence is CASRTDGGYNEQFF. The CDR3 DNA is TGTGCCAGCAGAACAGATGGGGGATACAATGAGCAGTTCTTC.

The genes are TRBV28 and TRBJ1-5, with TRBD1 identical over 7 bases. This CDR3 region has 14 residues. Germline CDR1 MDHEN, CDR2 SYDVKM. Trimming at V came to 2 bases and at J to 4 bases, leaving 2 bases not matched to a gene. The CDR3 here is CASSLDRVNQPQHF. Written as DNA, the CDR3 is TGTGCCAGCAGTTTAGACAGGGTAAATCAGCCCCAGCATTTT.

The chain carries TRBV4-3 and TRBJ2-3; TRBD1 aligns across 10 bases. Trimming cost V 4 bases and J 6 bases; bases outside gene matches: 13. The CDR3 spans 17 residues. Per the germline V gene, CDR1 is LGHNA and CDR2 is YSLEER. The CDR3 loop is CASSRDPTRQGADTQYF. The CDR3 nucleotides read TGCGCCAGCAGCCGGGACCCTACGAGACAGGGGGCTGATACGCAGTATTTT.

The chain is built from TRBV11-1 and TRBJ2-3; D remains unclear. CDR3 length equals 14 residues. The V end lost 2 bases, the J end lost 1 base, and 7 bases lay between the germline ends. The V gene's germline CDR1 is SGHAT and CDR2 FQDESV (reference sequence). CDR3 DNA: TGTGCCAGCAGCTTACGGCGTGGCACAGATACGCAGTATTTT. Amino acids: CASSLRRGTDTQYF. The full variable domain, completed using reference TRBV11-1 and TRBJ2-3, is EAEVAQSPRYKITEKSQAVAFWCDPISGHATLYWYRQILGQGPELLVQFQDESVVDDSQLPKDRFSAERLKGVDSTLKIQPAELGDSAMYLCASSLRRGTDTQYFGPGTRLTVL.

There are a few counts of this clone. This chain connects TRBV18 to TRBJ1-1, with no clear D. Germline assignment: CDR1 KGHSH and CDR2 LQKENI. This CDR3 is 13 amino acids long. The V gene lost 2 bases and the J gene lost 7 bases, with 11 bases spanning the gap. CDR3 amino acids: CASSPGSASEAFF. The CDR3 bases are TGTGCCAGCTCACCAGGATCGGCGAGTGAAGCTTTCTTT.

This rearrangement joins TRBV5-4 to TRBJ2-7; TRBD2 matches 9 bases. CDR3 size: 15 residues. Per germline, CDR1 SGHNT and CDR2 YYREEE (reference sequence). Trimming at V came to 0 bases and at J to 3 bases, leaving 4 bases not matched to a gene. CDR3 in DNA: TGTGCCAGCAGCTTGGGGACTAGCGTCGACTACGAGCAGTACTTC. As protein: CASSLGTSVDYEQYF. Full variable domain (remainder filled in from reference TRBV5-4 and TRBJ2-7): ETGVTQSPTHLIKTRGQQVTLRCSSQSGHNTVSWYQQALGQGPQFIFQYYREEENGRGNFPPRFSGLQFPNYSSELNVNALELDDSALYLCASSLGTSVDYEQYFGPGTRLTVT.

This clone was detected once. This rearrangement joins TRBV14 to TRBJ2-4, with a weak D call TRBD1 (5 bases). V was cut by 6 bases and J by 6 bases, with 6 bases left in between. Germline-derived CDR1 and CDR2 are SGHDN and FVKESK. This CDR3 is built from 11 residues. Written as DNA, the CDR3 is TGTGCCAGCAGTAGGGGAAACATTCAGTACTTC. This encodes CASSRGNIQYF.

This clone was detected only once. The genes are TRBV5-5 and TRBJ1-2, with D possibly matching TRBD1 (5 bases). The CDR3 runs 16 residues. Between the trimmed V and J ends, which lost 0 bases and 2 bases, there was a span of 14 bases. In germline, CDR1 is SGHKS, CDR2 YYEKEE (reference sequence). The chain's CDR3 is CASSLETPGTNYGYTF. In nucleotides, the CDR3 is TGTGCCAGCAGCTTGGAGACACCCGGGACCAACTATGGCTACACCTTC.

The rearrangement uses TRBV25-1 and TRBJ2-3, with D unresolved. The CDR3 sequence is 16 residues long. Germline V CDR1 and CDR2: MGHDK, SYGVNS. V was cut by 2 bases and J by 2 bases, with 14 bases left in between. CDR3 residues: CASSEISNLATDTQYF. As DNA, the CDR3 is TGTGCCAGCAGTGAAATATCAAATTTAGCCACAGATACGCAGTATTTT.

The rearrangement uses TRBV27 and TRBJ2-6; D unclear. Deletions cut 7 bases from V and 0 bases from J, with 10 bases between. From germline, CDR1 is MNHEY and CDR2 SMNVEV (reference sequence). The CDR3 is 15 residues long. CDR3: CASTLGASGANVLTF. CDR3 DNA sequence: TGTGCCAGCACCCTTGGTGCCTCTGGGGCCAACGTCCTGACTTTC.

The genes are TRBV27 and TRBJ2-3, with D uncertain. The V end was cut by 3 bases, the J end by 0 bases, with 7 bases between. The CDR3 extends over 14 amino acids. CDR1 and CDR2 (germline): MNHEY, SMNVEV (reference sequence). The CDR3 coding sequence is TGTGCCAGCAGTTTGCACGTTAGCACAGATACGCAGTATTTT. Translating gives CASSLHVSTDTQYF.

This chain uses TRBV5-1 with TRBJ2-7; D is perhaps TRBD2 (6 bases). The CDR3 is made up of 13 amino acids. Between the trimmed V and J ends, which lost 1 base and 6 bases, there was a span of 11 bases. Germline CDR1 and CDR2: SGHRS and YFSETQ. The CDR3 loop is CASSLYLGSEQYF. In nucleotides, the CDR3 is TGCGCCAGCAGCTTGTATCTCGGGAGCGAGCAGTACTTC.

The V call is TRBV7-8, the J call TRBJ2-3, with D possibly matching TRBD2 (5 bases). The germline V gene encodes CDR1 SGHVS and CDR2 FQNEAQ. The ends were cut back, 4 bases at V and 2 bases at J, with 19 bases in the middle. The CDR3 sequence is 17 residues long. In DNA, the CDR3 is TGTGCCAGCAGCTCATCGGGAACTCCTACAATCACAGATACGCAGTATTTT. It codes for CASSSSGTPTITDTQYF.

As concerns this clone: Other DNA sequences in this specimen translate into the identical CDR3. This chain connects TRBV7-9 to TRBJ2-3, with unresolved D. Trimming cost V 2 bases and J 3 bases, with 3 bases left between them. The CDR3 extends over 12 amino acids. The germline gives CDR1 SEHNR, CDR2 FQNEAQ (reference sequence). CDR3 DNA sequence: TGTGCCAGCAGCTTACTAACAGATACGCAGTATTTT. It encodes CASSLLTDTQYF. Looking up the rest from reference TRBV7-9 and TRBJ2-3 gives the full variable domain: DTGVSQNPRHKITKRGQNVTFRCDPISEHNRLYWYRQTLGQGPEFLTYFQNEAQLEKSRLLSDRFSAERPKGSFSTLEIQRTEQGDSAMYLCASSLLTDTQYFGPGTRLTVL.

The chain couples TRBV21-1 to TRBJ2-1; the D call of TRBD1 is as the table states it, not checked on the DNA. TRBV21-1 constitutes a pseudogene. This CDR3 has 18 amino acids. Here the CDR3 DNA reads TGTGCCAGCAGCAAAAAATTCCCTGACAGGGGTGAGCACAATGAGCAGTTCTTC. It encodes CASSKKFPDRGEHNEQFF.

This clone was seen just once. V is TRBV9 and J is TRBJ2-7; weak D call: TRBD1 (6 bases). CDR1 SGDLS and CDR2 YYNGEE come from the germline V gene. This CDR3 has 16 amino acids. V lost 1 base and J lost 2, with 16 bases in between. CDR3 DNA: TGTGCCAGCAGCGTATCAACCGGGACATCTACCTACGAGCAGTACTTC. Translation: CASSVSTGTSTYEQYF.

This clone has only one observation. The V call is TRBV5-5, the J call TRBJ1-2, with 7 bases that match TRBD1. The ends lost 4 bases at V and 3 bases at J; junction bases unmatched: 6. CDR3 length: 14 residues. Germline V gene data show CDR1 as SGHKS and CDR2 as YYEKEE (reference sequence). This CDR3 is CASSSSGTDYGYTF. For the CDR3, the DNA is TGTGCCAGCAGCAGCTCCGGGACAGACTATGGCTACACCTTC.

V is TRBV21-1 and J is TRBJ1-5. TRBV21-1 is a listed pseudogene. The CDR3 extends over 16 amino acids. The CDR3 region is CASSKATVAFNQPQHF. CDR3 nucleotides: TGTGCCAGCAGCAAAGCAACAGTAGCTTTCAATCAGCCCCAGCATTTT.

The count of this clone is one. The genes are TRBV6-5 and TRBJ2-1; D gene ambiguous. CDR1 MNHEY and CDR2 SVGAGI come from the germline V gene. The V end lost 4 bases, the J end lost 3 bases, and 10 bases lay between the germline ends. CDR3 length: 14 residues. Written as DNA, the CDR3 is TGTGCCAGCAGTTCCTTGACACTCTACAATGAGCAGTTCTTC. This codes for CASSSLTLYNEQFF.

This chain joins TRBV30 and TRBJ2-3; D gene unclear. V dropped 3 bases and J dropped 4 bases, with 11 bases sitting between them. CDR3 length: 13 residues. CDR1 GTSNPN and CDR2 SVGIG come from the germline V gene (reference sequence). The CDR3 sequence is CAWSLRAPDTQYF. Here the CDR3 DNA reads TGTGCCTGGAGCCTCCGAGCCCCAGATACGCAGTATTTT.

V gene TRBV29-1 combines with J gene TRBJ2-7; 9 bases match TRBD1. J was trimmed by 5 bases and V by 3 bases; bases with no gene match: 5. Germline-derived CDR1 and CDR2 are SQVTM and ANQGSEA. The CDR3 is made up of 13 amino acids. CDR3 loop: CSVDDRGSDEQYF. For the CDR3, the DNA is TGCAGCGTTGATGACAGGGGGAGCGACGAGCAGTACTTC.

The chain combines TRBV9 with TRBJ2-7; 9 nucleotides align to TRBD1. V was pared by 0 bases and J by 2 bases, with 3 bases of the junction left unmatched. This CDR3 spans 15 amino acids. Germline V gene lookup returns CDR1 SGDLS and CDR2 YYNGEE. The CDR3 DNA follows: TGTGCCAGCAGCGTAGGCGGGACAGGGCCCTACGAGCAGTACTTC. It encodes CASSVGGTGPYEQYF. The full variable domain, rest sourced from reference TRBV9 and TRBJ2-7, is DSGVTQTPKHLITATGQRVTLRCSPRSGDLSVYWYQQSLDQGLQFLIQYYNGEERAKGNILERFSAQQFPDLHSELNLSSLELGDSALYFCASSVGGTGPYEQYFGPGTRLTVT.

V usage is TRBV7-9 and J usage is TRBJ1-5; 8 bases agree with TRBD1. The CDR3 covers 14 residues. CDR1 and CDR2 (germline): SEHNR, FQNEAQ (reference sequence). V was clipped by 5 bases and J by 8 bases; unmatched bases: 8. The CDR3 DNA reads as TGTGCCAGCAGCGCGACAGGGGCGTCGGAGCCCCAGCATTTT. Its translation is CASSATGASEPQHF.

This chain uses TRBV28 with TRBJ2-7; 8 bases are shared with TRBD1. The CDR3 consists of 14 residues. With V trimmed by 5 bases and J by 1 base, 4 bases remained unmatched. CDR1 MDHEN and CDR2 SYDVKM come from the germline V gene. The CDR3 reads CASSLDRGSYEQYF. The CDR3, as DNA: TGTGCCAGCAGTCTCGACAGGGGATCCTACGAGCAGTACTTC.

J is TRBJ2-7 and V is TRBV10-1, with 13 positions matching TRBD2. This CDR3 region has 17 residues. CDR1 and CDR2 (germline): WNHNN, SYGVQD (reference sequence). With V trimmed by 5 bases and J by 3 bases, 10 bases remained unmatched. The CDR3, as DNA: TGCGCCAGCAGTCCCGGGACTAGCGGGACTAAGAACTACGAGCAGTACTTC. As protein: CASSPGTSGTKNYEQYF.

The chain uses TRBV5-4 and TRBJ2-3; 13 bases align to TRBD2. V trimming: 4 bases; J trimming: 2 bases; junction bases outside the gene matches: 7. Germline-derived CDR1 and CDR2 are SGHNT and YYREEE (reference sequence). The CDR3 sequence is 17 residues long. The CDR3 DNA reads TGTGCCAGCAGCGACGGGACTAGCGGGATGTTCACAGATACGCAGTATTTT. It is translated as CASSDGTSGMFTDTQYF.

V usage is TRBV27 and J usage is TRBJ2-7; D might be TRBD1 (5 bases). The CDR3 has 15 residues. CDR1 and CDR2 (germline): MNHEY, SMNVEV (reference sequence). Trimming cost V 6 bases and J 3 bases, with 18 bases left between them. The CDR3 here is CASRVGQGPGYEQYF. CDR3 nucleotide sequence: TGTGCCAGCAGAGTGGGTCAGGGTCCCGGCTACGAGCAGTACTTC.

This rearrangement joins TRBV11-2 to TRBJ2-4; 9 positions agree with TRBD2. This CDR3 contains 15 residues. The V and J ends lost 5 bases and 8 bases, in that order; junction bases with no gene match: 10. CDR1 and CDR2 from the germline V gene are SGHAT and FQNNGV. The CDR3 loop is CASSGGLAGQYIQYF. The CDR3 DNA sequence: TGTGCCAGCAGCGGGGGGCTAGCGGGACAGTACATTCAGTACTTC.

The chain joins TRBV25-1 to TRBJ2-2, with D maybe TRBD2 (5 bases). V lost 6 bases, J lost 1 base, and 15 bases lay in between. The CDR3 is 16 amino acids. The germline gives CDR1 MGHDK, CDR2 SYGVNS. The CDR3 DNA sequence: TGTGCCAGCAGGCCAGAGGGATATTGGAACACCGGGGAGCTGTTTTTT. It translates to CASRPEGYWNTGELFF.

The rearrangement links TRBV10-3 to TRBJ2-7; weak D call: TRBD2 (6 bases). Germline V gene sequence: CDR1 ENHRY, CDR2 SYGVKD. The CDR3 totals 17 residues. V was clipped by 4 bases and J by 3 bases, with 22 bases between them. The CDR3 loop is CAISGPTEGGTNYEQYF. Written as DNA, the CDR3 is TGTGCCATCAGTGGGCCCACAGAGGGAGGTACGAACTACGAGCAGTACTTC.